What follows is one TCR beta chain and its context. Its antigen is as yet unknown. The sample comes from a study of circulating and synovial CD4+ cells in juvenile arthritis. Findings and limits, study-wide: Bulk blood CD4 samples held at least an order of magnitude more or fewer genomes than CPL. Overlap with synovium rose as more T cells were sequenced. Compared with bulk blood, circulating pathogenic-like lymphocytes shared substantially more CDR3 sequences with synovial T cells.

Samples derive from patients with active juvenile idiopathic arthritis. Clones were read by immunoSEQ multiplex PCR, and TCRdb kept only the in-frame ones, dropping some. The sample records around 30,000 clones, 90% to 95% being singletons. The TCR sequence derives from a human donor with juvenile idiopathic arthritis. The source material was CD4+ T cells from blood.

CDR3 loop: CASSLRGGKDSHSNQPQHF. The DNA for the CDR3 is TGTGCCAGCAGCTTAAGGGGGGGCAAGGACAGCCATAGCAATCAGCCCCAGCATTTT. J is TRBJ1-5 and V is TRBV7-2; perhaps TRBD1 as D (6 bases). The V gene's germline CDR1 is SGHTA and CDR2 FQGNSA. The CDR3 sequence is 19 residues long. The V gene lost 2 bases and the J gene lost 0 bases, with 20 bases spanning the gap.